These T cell receptor beta chains were read from a single sample in a study of T cells after yellow fever vaccination. TCRdb reanalysed the 5' RACE reads using MiXCR and keeps one entry per CDR3 protein. The sample contains approximately 170,000 distinct CDR3 sequences, roughly 9.6% of which appear only once. The starting material was CD8+ T cells sorted from PBMCs, obtained 15 days after the yellow fever booster vaccination. These receptors were taken from a man between 18 and 35 years old who received the YFV17D yellow fever vaccine. The CDR3 runs from the conserved cysteine through the conserved F or W. The order of the fields is J gene, D gene, CDR3 length, clone size, V gene, CDR3 DNA, CDR3 protein. The D gene is left open where the match is weak. Clone size, where shown, is once, few, many, or a class for clones that have expanded.

TRBJ2-5 | TRBD2 | 14 | many | TRBV15 | TGTGCCACCAGCAAAGCGGGGAACTGGGAGACCCAGTACTTC | CATSKAGNWETQYF
TRBJ2-1 | - | 13 | few | TRBV13 | TGTGCCAGCACGGGCTCGCGGTACAATGAGCAGTTCTTC | CASTGSRYNEQFF
TRBJ2-5 | - | 13 | few | TRBV5-1 | TGCGCCAGCAGTTCAATCTCGGGGGAGACCCAGTACTTC | CASSSISGETQYF
TRBJ2-3 | TRBD1 | 15 | - | TRBV6-5 | TGTGCCAGCAGGCGCCGACAGGGAGCCACAGATACGCAGTATTTT | CASRRRQGATDTQYF
TRBJ2-1 | TRBD1 | 14 | many | TRBV29-1 | TGCAGCGTTGCAAGACAGGGGCCCTACAATGAGCAGTTCTTC | CSVARQGPYNEQFF
TRBJ2-5 | - | 12 | - | TRBV4-1 | TGCGCCAGCAGGGGCCCTGGAGAGACCCAGTACTTC | CASRGPGETQYF
TRBJ2-3 | TRBD2 | 17 | - | TRBV11-2 | TGTGCCAGCAGCCCAGGACTAGCGGGGGGCTACACAGATACGCAGTATTTT | CASSPGLAGGYTDTQYF
TRBJ2-5 | - | 15 | few | TRBV6-5 | TGTGCCAGCAGCTTTGAGCCGGGTCCCCAAGAGACCCAGTACTTC | CASSFEPGPQETQYF
TRBJ1-1 | - | 14 | few | TRBV19 | TGTGCCAGTAGTATCGGGGACCTAGGGACTGAAGCTTTCTTT | CASSIGDLGTEAFF
TRBJ1-2 | TRBD1 | 14 | - | TRBV29-1 | TGCAGCGTTGAAGACAGGACAGGGAACTATGGCTACACCTTC | CSVEDRTGNYGYTF
TRBJ1-1 | - | 17 | - | TRBV6-2/TRBV6-3 | TGTGCCAGCAGTTTCGGACAGCGACTAATCATGAACACTGAAGCTTTCTTT | CASSFGQRLIMNTEAFF
TRBJ2-1 | - | 11 | few | TRBV4-3 | TGCGCCGTACAGGGAACGACTGAGCAGTTCTTC | CAVQGTTEQFF
TRBJ1-1 | - | 14 | few | TRBV6-6 | TGTGCCAGCAGCCCAGGGCCGAGGAACACTGAAGCTTTCTTT | CASSPGPRNTEAFF
TRBJ2-3 | - | 13 | few | TRBV24-1 | TGTGCCACCAGTGAGACAGTCCCAGATACGCAGTATTTT | CATSETVPDTQYF
TRBJ1-2 | - | 13 | few | TRBV10-2 | TGCGCCAGCAGTGAGACGACTTACTATGGCTACACCTTC | CASSETTYYGYTF
TRBJ1-1 | - | 17 | - | TRBV5-1 | TGCGCCAGCAGCTTGTCGGTTACTACCCGGCGGAACGCTGAAGCTTTCTTT | CASSLSVTTRRNAEAFF
TRBJ2-1 | - | 14 | - | TRBV7-9 | TGTGCCAGCAGACTTCATACGGACACCGGGGAGCAGTTCTTC | CASRLHTDTGEQFF
TRBJ1-1 | TRBD1 | 13 | few | TRBV9 | TGTGCCAGCAGCCAGGGGGGGACGACTGAAGCTTTCTTT | CASSQGGTTEAFF
TRBJ1-4 | - | 16 | - | TRBV4-3 | TGCGCCAGCAGCCAAGATTATTGGACCTCGGGGGAAAAACTGTTTTTT | CASSQDYWTSGEKLFF
TRBJ1-6 | - | 15 | - | TRBV27 | TGTGCCAGCACTTCCAACCGAGCTTCTAGTTCACCCCTCCACTTT | CASTSNRASSSPLHF
TRBJ2-1 | TRBD2 | 14 | few | TRBV12-3/TRBV12-4 | TGTGCCAGCAGTGTACTAGCGGGGGCTACTGAGCAGTTCTTC | CASSVLAGATEQFF
TRBJ2-1 | - | 14 | many | TRBV4-1 | TGCGCCAGCAGCCAAGGGCTAGGCGGTAATGAGCAGTTCTTC | CASSQGLGGNEQFF
TRBJ2-1 | TRBD2 | 20 | - | TRBV6-2/TRBV6-3 | TGTGCCAGCAGTTATGGGACTAGCGGGGGTCCCGTACCGTTCTACAATGAGCAGTTCTTC | CASSYGTSGGPVPFYNEQFF
TRBJ1-6 | - | 13 | many | TRBV20-1 | TGCAGTGCCACCTGGGGGTATGATTCACCCCTCCACTTT | CSATWGYDSPLHF
TRBJ2-7 | TRBD1 | 15 | - | TRBV9 | TGTGCCAGCAGCGAGGGACAGGGGGCATCTGACGAGCAGTACTTC | CASSEGQGASDEQYF
TRBJ1-2 | - | 13 | few | TRBV7-9 | TGTGCCAGCAGCTTAGCGCTGGGGTACGGCTACACCTTC | CASSLALGYGYTF
TRBJ2-5 | TRBD2 | 15 | - | TRBV7-2 | TGTGCCAGCAGCTTAGGGCTAGCGGCGCAAGAGACCCAGTACTTC | CASSLGLAAQETQYF
TRBJ1-1 | - | 15 | many | TRBV7-2 | TGTGCCAGCAGCCTGATTGGGGGCCCGGGCACTGAAGCTTTCTTT | CASSLIGGPGTEAFF
TRBJ2-1 | - | 13 | many | TRBV4-3 | TGCGCCAGCAGCCATGGGGTAGGCAATGAGCAGTTCTTC | CASSHGVGNEQFF
TRBJ2-1 | TRBD2 | 15 | few | TRBV4-1 | TGCGCCAGCAGCCAAGGGACTAGCGGGGTGAATGAGCAGTTCTTC | CASSQGTSGVNEQFF
TRBJ2-3 | - | 16 | - | TRBV6-5 | TGTGCCAGCAAACTGGCGGCCGCGGGCCTCAAAGATACGCAGTATTTT | CASKLAAAGLKDTQYF